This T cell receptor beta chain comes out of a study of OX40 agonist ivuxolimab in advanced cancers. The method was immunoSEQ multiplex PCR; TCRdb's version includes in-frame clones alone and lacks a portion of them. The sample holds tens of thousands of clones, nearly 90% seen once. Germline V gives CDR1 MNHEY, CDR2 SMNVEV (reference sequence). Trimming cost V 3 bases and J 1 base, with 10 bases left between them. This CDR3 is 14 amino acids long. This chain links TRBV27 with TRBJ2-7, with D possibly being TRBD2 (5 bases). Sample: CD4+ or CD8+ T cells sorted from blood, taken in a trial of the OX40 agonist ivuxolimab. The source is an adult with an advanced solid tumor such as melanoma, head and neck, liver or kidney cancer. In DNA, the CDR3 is TGTGCCAGCAGTTTGGCCGGGGTATCCTACGAGCAGTACTTC. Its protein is CASSLAGVSYEQYF.